These 13 T cell receptor beta chains were sequenced from one sample in a study of cytomegalovirus exposure and HLA in healthy donors. This PCR relied on a set of 60 Vbeta primers and 13 Jbeta primers. The table came from immunoSEQ multiplex PCR; TCRdb's copy has only in-frame clones and leaves some out. The sample gives 95,000 to 100,000 clones, roughly 80% of which show up once; about 2% is in the top ten. The material sequenced was PBMCs. The receptors derive from a man between 40 and 49 years old in good health and CMV-seronegative.

The genes are TRBV2 and TRBJ2-4; D is uncertain. CDR1 and CDR2 (germline): SNHLY, FYNNEI. Trimming took off 8 bases at V and 0 bases at J, with 5 bases between the two ends. There are 12 residues in the CDR3. CDR3 bases: TGTGCCAGCGACAAAGCCAAAAACATTCAGTACTTC. Translation: CASDKAKNIQYF.

The sample holds one count of this clone. The V and J genes are TRBV7-9 and TRBJ2-5, with 7 bases matching TRBD1. CDR3 length: 15 residues. Per the germline V gene, CDR1 is SEHNR and CDR2 is FQNEAQ (reference sequence). Trimming took 7 bases from V and 9 from J; bases not matched to a gene: 17. Written as DNA, the CDR3 is TGTGCCAGCACCTTTAGTGGGGGACAGCTTCGGTCCCAGTACTTC. As protein: CASTFSGGQLRSQYF.

The rearrangement links TRBV6-6 to TRBJ1-3; 8 positions match TRBD1. This CDR3 has 15 residues. V trimming: 5 bases; J trimming: 5 bases; junction bases outside the gene matches: 8. CDR1 is MNHNY, CDR2 SVGAGI, per germline (reference sequence). The CDR3 here is CASSLDRGPRNTIYF. DNA for the CDR3: TGTGCCAGCAGTCTCGACAGGGGACCCCGAAACACCATATATTTT.

The genes are TRBV5-6 and TRBJ2-1, with D possibly matching TRBD2 (5 bases). Trimming stripped 3 bases from V and 6 bases from J, with 16 bases between. The CDR3 consists of 15 residues. Germline V gene sequence: CDR1 SGHDT, CDR2 YYEEEE. As DNA, the CDR3 is TGTGCCAGCAGCTCCCCTAAAACTAGTTTCAATGAGCAGTTCTTC. Amino acid sequence: CASSSPKTSFNEQFF.

The V gene is TRBV19, the J gene TRBJ1-2, with D unclear. Germline assignment: CDR1 LNHDA and CDR2 SQIVND (reference sequence). The ends were cut back, 3 bases at V and 7 bases at J, with 15 bases in the middle. The CDR3 loop spans 14 amino acids. The CDR3 DNA reads TGTGCCAGTAGTATCCTAGGAGGAGGGCGTGGCTACACCTTC. It is translated as CASSILGGGRGYTF.

This clone was picked up a small number of times. This chain links TRBV4-2 with TRBJ2-3; 12 bases align to TRBD2. This CDR3 has 17 amino acids. Germline lookup yields CDR1 LGHNA and CDR2 YNFKEQ. Unmatched junction bases numbered 2, after V lost 1 base and J lost 0 bases. CDR3 coding DNA: TGTGCCAGCAGCCAAGGACTAGCGGGGGAGAGCACAGATACGCAGTATTTT. Amino acid sequence: CASSQGLAGESTDTQYF.

In its sample, this clone was seen a few times. The rearrangement links TRBV5-4 to TRBJ2-1, with a possible D match to TRBD2 (6 bases). Trimming stripped 4 bases from V and 12 bases from J, with 14 bases between. This CDR3 has 12 residues. Per germline, CDR1 SGHNT and CDR2 YYREEE (reference sequence). The CDR3 bases are TGTGCCAGCAGCAGCCCACTAGCAGCGCAGTTCTTC. Its translation: CASSSPLAAQFF. The full variable domain, its missing parts supplied by reference TRBV5-4 and TRBJ2-1, is ETGVTQSPTHLIKTRGQQVTLRCSSQSGHNTVSWYQQALGQGPQFIFQYYREEENGRGNFPPRFSGLQFPNYSSELNVNALELDDSALYLCASSSPLAAQFFGPGTRLTVL.

The chain recombines TRBV30 with TRBJ2-3; D perhaps matches TRBD2 (6 bases). This CDR3 has 16 residues. The V gene's germline CDR1 is GTSNPN and CDR2 SVGIG (reference sequence). V gave up 2 bases and J gave up 6 bases, with 21 bases separating them. CDR3 in amino acids: CAWSPGGDLTLDTQYF. As DNA, the CDR3 is TGTGCCTGGAGTCCCGGAGGGGACCTGACCTTGGATACGCAGTATTTT.

The V and J genes are TRBV19 and TRBJ1-2; 8 bases are a match to TRBD1. CDR1 and CDR2 (germline): LNHDA, SQIVND (reference sequence). After removal of 6 bases from V and 2 bases from J, the junction contained 5 bases not matched to a gene. The CDR3 has 14 amino acids. CDR3 DNA sequence: TGTGCCAGTAGAGCGGGACAGGCGAACTATGGCTACACCTTC. Translated: CASRAGQANYGYTF.

V usage is TRBV19 and J usage is TRBJ2-7; 8 bases map to TRBD2. With the DNA end fitting TRBJ2-1 better, the J assignment may be wrong. The CDR3 has 15 residues. Per the germline V gene, CDR1 is LNHDA and CDR2 is SQIVND (reference sequence). The CDR3 sequence is CASSIAQREYNEQFF. Here the CDR3 DNA reads TGTGCCAGTAGTATAGCCCAGCGGGAGTACAATGAGCAGTTCTTC.

The chain uses TRBV5-1 and TRBJ1-6; 8 positions agree with TRBD1. Germline assignment: CDR1 SGHRS and CDR2 YFSETQ. The V gene end was trimmed by 1 base and the J gene end by 9 bases; junction bases not matched to a gene: 15. CDR3 length: 18 amino acids. CDR3 nucleotide sequence: TGCGCCAGCAGCTTGTCGTCCACAGGGGGTTTGTTGGGTTCACCCCTCCACTTT. Protein sequence: CASSLSSTGGLLGSPLHF.

This rearrangement joins TRBV28 to TRBJ2-7; D perhaps matches TRBD1 (5 bases). Germline V gene sequence: CDR1 MDHEN, CDR2 SYDVKM. Trimming took 2 bases from V and 2 from J, leaving 10 bases between them. This CDR3 comprises 14 residues. In DNA, the CDR3 is TGTGCCAGCAGTTTAAGGACACCCACCTACGAGCAGTACTTC. It encodes CASSLRTPTYEQYF.

A remark on this clone: The identical CDR3 is also encoded by other nucleotide sequences in the sample. The V and J genes are TRBV5-1 and TRBJ1-4, with TRBD1 as a possible D gene (5 bases). Germline V gene data show CDR1 as SGHRS and CDR2 as YFSETQ. The V gene lost 0 bases and the J gene lost 5 bases, with 8 bases spanning the gap. The CDR3 loop spans 14 amino acids. The CDR3 is CASSLGQRNEKLFF. The CDR3 bases are TGCGCCAGCAGCTTGGGACAGCGAAATGAAAAACTGTTTTTT.